The next 3 T cell receptor beta chains were all read from a single sample in a study of OX40 agonist ivuxolimab in advanced cancers. Clones were sequenced by immunoSEQ multiplex PCR, and TCRdb holds only the in-frame ones, with some missing. Here the sample spans approximately 68,000 clones, approximately 86% being singletons. The source material was CD4+ or CD8+ T cells sorted from blood, sampled in a trial of the OX40 agonist ivuxolimab. These receptors were obtained from an adult with an advanced solid tumor such as melanoma, head and neck, liver or kidney cancer.

The chain links TRBV2 to TRBJ1-2, with 8 nucleotides matching TRBD1. J was trimmed by 7 bases and V by 5 bases; bases with no gene match: 6. The CDR3 has 13 residues. In germline, CDR1 is SNHLY, CDR2 FYNNEI. CDR3 loop: CASSQTGVFGYTF. The CDR3 nucleotides read TGTGCCAGCAGTCAGACAGGGGTCTTTGGCTACACCTTC.

This CDR3 reads CSAPSPDTQYF. CDR3 coding DNA: TGCAGTGCTCCCTCCCCCGATACGCAGTATTTT. The rearrangement links TRBV20-1 to TRBJ2-3; D is unresolved. The length of the CDR3 is 11 residues. V was pared by 5 bases and J by 6 bases, with 9 bases between. Germline loops: CDR1 DFQATT, CDR2 SNEGSKA (reference sequence).

The J gene is TRBJ2-3, the V gene TRBV5-1, with D possibly being TRBD1 (5 bases). The CDR3 runs to 13 residues. CDR1 SGHRS and CDR2 YFSETQ come from the germline V gene. Between the trimmed V and J ends, which lost 3 bases and 5 bases, there was a span of 10 bases. CDR3 DNA: TGCGCCAGCAGCTCTCGACAGCTAGATACGCAGTATTTT. Protein sequence: CASSSRQLDTQYF.